This entry concerns a single T cell receptor beta chain. This entry belongs to a study of cytomegalovirus exposure and HLA in healthy donors. PCR used 60 Vbeta primers and 13 Jbeta primers. The table came from immunoSEQ multiplex PCR; TCRdb's copy has only in-frame clones and leaves some out. The sample contains fewer than 200,000 clones, 68% of which appear only once. This TCR came from a man aged 45-60 years in good health and CMV-seronegative. Sequenced material: PBMCs.

CDR3 protein: CASSELAGASTDTQYF. In DNA form, the CDR3 reads TGTGCCAGCAGTGAACTAGCGGGGGCTAGCACAGATACGCAGTATTTT. This chain connects TRBV6-1 to TRBJ2-3; 10 bases match TRBD2. The CDR3 sequence is 16 residues long. CDR1 is MNHNS and CDR2 is SASEGT in the germline V gene. V shed 2 bases, J shed 0 bases, and the junction held 2 bases outside the gene matches.